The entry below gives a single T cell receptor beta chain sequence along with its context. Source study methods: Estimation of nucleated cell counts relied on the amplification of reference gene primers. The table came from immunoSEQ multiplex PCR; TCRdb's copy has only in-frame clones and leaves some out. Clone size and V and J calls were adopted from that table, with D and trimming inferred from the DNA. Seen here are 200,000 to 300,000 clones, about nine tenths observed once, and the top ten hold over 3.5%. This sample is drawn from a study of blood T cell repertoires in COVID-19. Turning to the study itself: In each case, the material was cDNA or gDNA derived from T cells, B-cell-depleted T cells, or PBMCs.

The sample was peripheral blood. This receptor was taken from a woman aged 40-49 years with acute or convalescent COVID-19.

The CDR3 is CATSDFADRQTDTQYF. DNA of the CDR3: TGTGCCACCAGTGATTTTGCAGACAGGCAAACAGATACGCAGTATTTT. V gene TRBV24-1 combines with J gene TRBJ2-3; D possibly corresponds to TRBD1 (6 bases). Germline values: CDR1 KGHDR, CDR2 SFDVKD. CDR3 length equals 16 residues. Trimming cost V 1 base and J 3 bases, with 13 bases left between them.